This T cell receptor (beta chain) appears in the sequencing data of a study of breast tumors, draining lymph nodes, adjacent tissues. As for this clonotype: It is unclear where the CDR3 begins or ends on the DNA, so no DNA is shown, and the CDR3 is as TCRdb lists it.

The germline V gene has CDR1 SGDLS and CDR2 YYNGEE. The CDR3 is 24 amino acids long, termini counted. TCRdb passed the multiplex PCR reads through MiXCR, listing each CDR3 protein once. The sample gives about 230,000 distinct CDR3 sequences, approximately 29% of which show up once; over 1.1% is in the top ten. Samples came from axillary lymph nodes draining the breast cancer. Specimen: axillary lymph node tissue. The source of this sequence is a female donor with breast cancer. Some clones in this sample may be carry-over from other donors' samples. The chain joins TRBV9 to TRBJ1-6; the listed D gene, TRBD1, was not tested against the DNA. CDR3 residues: CASSQTSVYFCAIRRTGENSPLHF.